This note documents a single TCR beta chain sequence. These data originate in a study of blood T cell repertoires in COVID-19. Study-wide background: Some COVID-19 samples were acute and others convalescent; all came from the United States, Italy and Spain. PBMCs, B-cell-depleted T cells, or T cells provided the cDNA or gDNA that made up the material.

In the authors' workflow: Nucleated cell counts were estimated from reference gene primer amplification. The data were produced by immunoSEQ multiplex PCR, yet TCRdb's version contains in-frame clones alone and is incomplete. V and J calls and clone size are given by that table; D and trimming were obtained from the DNA. The table shows 50,000 to 75,000 clones, with roughly 76% occurring only once. Trimming removed 1 base from V and 15 bases from J; junction bases left unmatched: 8. CDR1 LGHDT and CDR2 YNNKEL come from the germline V gene (reference sequence). The CDR3 extends over 15 amino acids. V usage is TRBV3-1 (or the pseudogene TRBV3-2) and J usage is TRBJ2-1, with 14 bases matching TRBD2. This clonotype originated in a human donor in a cohort sampled during active COVID-19. Sequencing was carried out using peripheral blood. The DNA of the CDR3 is TGTGCCAGCAGCCAAGCCCGACTAGCGGGGGGGCCTTCGTTCTTC. Amino acid sequence: CASSQARLAGGPSFF.